This T cell receptor (beta chain) originates from a study of OX40 agonist ivuxolimab in advanced cancers. Repertoires were generated with immunoSEQ multiplex PCR, while TCRdb's copy carries only in-frame clones and drops some. Among around 70,000 clones listed, roughly 80% were seen once. V trimming: 3 bases; J trimming: 6 bases; junction bases outside the gene matches: 21. This CDR3 comprises 19 residues. The germline V gene has CDR1 LGHNA and CDR2 YNFKEQ. Sequencing was performed on CD4+ or CD8+ T cells sorted from blood, taken in a trial of the OX40 agonist ivuxolimab. The sequence came from an adult with an advanced solid tumor such as melanoma, head and neck, liver or kidney cancer. J is TRBJ2-3 and V is TRBV4-2, with TRBD2 identical over 7 bases. CDR3 in DNA: TGTGCCAGCAGCCATAGCCCCATAGGCGGAGGGAGGGCGTATGATACGCAGTATTTT. This codes for CASSHSPIGGGRAYDTQYF.